Below are 17 T cell receptor beta chains sequenced from a single sample in a study of T cells in Graves' hyperthyroidism and ophthalmopathy. Amplification of TCR beta CDR3 regions used RNA as the template. The study used the HTBI primer set for a first-round RT-PCR of the TCR CDR3. TCRdb itself ran the multiplex PCR reads through MiXCR, one entry per CDR3 protein. Of more than 500,000 distinct CDR3 sequences listed, roughly 15% are singletons. The specimen sequenced was blood. The receptor source for this set is a woman aged 30 to 39 with Graves' hyperthyroidism.

This clonotype was observed at least ten times. The chain joins TRBV2 to TRBJ2-5, with D maybe TRBD2 (6 bases). CDR3 length equals 14 residues. Per the germline V gene, CDR1 is SNHLY and CDR2 is FYNNEI. V was shortened by 4 bases and J by 1 base, with 10 bases between the two germline ends. CDR3 sequence reads: CASSGGVFQETQYF. The CDR3 DNA follows: TGTGCCAGCAGTGGCGGGGTTTTCCAAGAGACCCAGTACTTC. Looking up the rest from reference TRBV2 and TRBJ2-5 gives the full variable domain: EPEVTQTPSHQVTQMGQEVILRCVPISNHLYFYWYRQILGQKVEFLVSFYNNEISEKSEIFDDQFSVERPDGSNFTLKIRSTKLEDSAMYFCASSGGVFQETQYFGPGTRLLVL.

This clonotype was recorded many times. The chain joins TRBV7-8 to TRBJ2-2; D is ambiguous. This CDR3 spans 16 amino acids. V lost 1 base and J lost 0, with 9 bases in between. CDR1 and CDR2 from the germline V gene are SGHVS and FQNEAQ. CDR3 residues: CASSLDPYTNTGELFF. The DNA of the CDR3 is TGTGCCAGCAGCTTAGATCCCTACACGAACACCGGGGAGCTGTTTTTT.

V usage is TRBV9 and J usage is TRBJ2-3; possibly TRBD1 or TRBD2 for D (5 bases each). This CDR3 has 14 amino acids. Germline V lookup: CDR1 SGDLS, CDR2 YYNGEE. The V end was cut by 2 bases, the J end by 5 bases, with 12 bases between. The DNA for the CDR3 is TGTGCCAGCAGCGTCCGGGACGCTGGAGATACGCAGTATTTT. Amino acids: CASSVRDAGDTQYF.

This clonotype was seen a handful of times. The chain uses TRBV7-6 and TRBJ1-3, with D unclear. CDR1 and CDR2 (germline): SGHVS, FNYEAQ. This CDR3 spans 20 amino acids. V lost 4 bases, J lost 0 bases, and 25 bases lay in between. In DNA form, the CDR3 reads TGTGCCAGCAGCTGGCTCGGGGTTGACGGACGTGCCGACTCTGGAAACACCATATATTTT. Its protein is CASSWLGVDGRADSGNTIYF.

This clonotype was observed at least ten times. This sequence joins TRBV28 and TRBJ1-4, with TRBD1 matching over 9 bases. Germline CDR1 reads MDHEN; CDR2 reads SYDVKM. V gave up 4 bases and J gave up 7 bases; unmatched junction bases: 7. This CDR3 is built from 15 residues. The CDR3 spells CASSSTGTGSEKLFF. CDR3 nucleotides: TGTGCCAGCAGTTCCACCGGGACAGGGAGTGAAAAACTGTTTTTT.

For this clonotype: One junction end disagrees with the germline gene, perhaps due to a read error. The chain recombines TRBV12-5 with TRBJ2-5, with TRBD2 identical over 9 bases. Germline CDR1 LGHNT, CDR2 FRNRAP. The length of the CDR3 is 18 residues. Here the CDR3 DNA reads TGTGCTAGTGGCCCAGACAGAGTAGCGGGAGATGGGGAAGAAACCCAGTGCTTC. Translated: CASGPDRVAGDGEETQCF. The variable domain in full, completed from reference TRBV12-5 and TRBJ2-5, reads DARVTQTPRHKVTEMGQEVTMRCQPILGHNTVFWYRQTMMQGLELLAYFRNRAPLDDSGMPKDRFSAEMPDATLATLKIQPSEPRDSAVYFCASGPDRVAGDGEETQCFGPGTRLLVL.

At least ten counts were recorded for this clonotype. The V and J genes are TRBV20-1 and TRBJ2-3; D possibly uses TRBD1 or TRBD2 (6 bases each). From germline, CDR1 is DFQATT and CDR2 SNEGSKA (reference sequence). This CDR3 is built from 15 residues. Trimming pared 3 bases from V and 1 base from J, leaving 14 bases between. The CDR3 spells CSASATRGGTDTQYF. The CDR3 region has the DNA TGCAGTGCTAGCGCGACAAGGGGGGGCACAGATACGCAGTATTTT.

The chain joins TRBV25-1 to TRBJ2-7, with D unresolved. Germline V gene data show CDR1 as MGHDK and CDR2 as SYGVNS. This CDR3 has 10 residues. The ends were cut back, 6 bases at V and 5 bases at J, with 5 bases in the middle. CDR3: CASRENEQYF. CDR3 coding DNA: TGTGCCAGCAGAGAAAACGAGCAGTACTTC.

This clonotype was picked up a small number of times. V and J are TRBV10-1 and TRBJ1-1, with 9 bases fitting TRBD1. The CDR3 has 14 residues. The germline V gene has CDR1 WNHNN and CDR2 SYGVQD (reference sequence). J was trimmed by 5 bases and V by 8 bases; bases with no gene match: 9. This chain's CDR3 is CASSSDRGRTEAFF. CDR3 DNA sequence: TGCGCCAGCTCCTCGGACAGGGGACGTACTGAAGCTTTCTTT.

This rearrangement joins TRBV9 to TRBJ1-2; D ambiguous. Deletions cut 0 bases from V and 3 bases from J, with 6 bases between. Germline loops: CDR1 SGDLS, CDR2 YYNGEE. This CDR3 has 13 amino acids. The CDR3 sequence: CASSVGQDYGYTF. In DNA form, the CDR3 reads TGTGCCAGCAGCGTAGGGCAGGACTATGGCTACACCTTC.

The V and J genes are TRBV25-1 and TRBJ1-4; D ambiguous. V lost 3 bases to trimming and J lost 7 bases, with 12 bases between them. The CDR3 has 14 residues. CDR1 is MGHDK and CDR2 is SYGVNS in the germline V gene. The DNA for the CDR3 is TGTGCCAGCAGTGACTCCGGCCGTGGTGAAAAACTGTTTTTT. Amino acid sequence: CASSDSGRGEKLFF.

A few counts support this clonotype. This chain uses TRBV6-1 with TRBJ2-7; TRBD1 matches 8 bases. Germline V gives CDR1 MNHNS, CDR2 SASEGT. V shed 10 bases and J 4 bases; nucleotides not matched to a gene: 12. This CDR3 comprises 14 residues. The CDR3 DNA sequence: TGTGCCACCCGAATGGGACAGGAGTTGTACGAGCAGTACTTC. This encodes CATRMGQELYEQYF.

The genes are TRBV12-3 or TRBV12-4 and TRBJ1-1, with 7 bases fitting TRBD1. CDR3 length: 15 residues. With 6 bases clipped from V and 0 bases from J, the junction kept 7 bases outside the gene matches. The DNA for the CDR3 is TGTGCCAGCAGGGAAACAGGGGTTTTGAACACTGAAGCTTTCTTT. Encoded protein: CASRETGVLNTEAFF.

This clonotype was found many times. V gene TRBV7-6 combines with J gene TRBJ1-3; D not certain. In germline, CDR1 is SGHVS, CDR2 FNYEAQ. V was shortened by 1 base and J by 1 base, with 8 bases between the two germline ends. The CDR3 loop spans 15 amino acids. CDR3 DNA: TGTGCCAGCAGCTTAGACCGTGGTTCTGGAAACACCATATATTTT. Residues: CASSLDRGSGNTIYF.

The sample holds many counts of this clonotype. The V and J genes are TRBV28 and TRBJ2-7; 8 bases map to TRBD1. Germline values: CDR1 MDHEN, CDR2 SYDVKM. CDR3 size: 15 residues. J was trimmed by 2 bases and V by 5 bases; bases with no gene match: 8. For the CDR3, the DNA is TGTGCCAGCAGTGCAAGGACAGGGTTTACCTACGAGCAGTACTTC. Its protein is CASSARTGFTYEQYF.

This clonotype was observed at least ten times. V gene TRBV11-1 combines with J gene TRBJ1-1; possibly TRBD1 for D (5 bases). Germline CDR1 SGHAT, CDR2 FQDESV (reference sequence). V was cut by 7 bases and J by 1 base, with 13 bases left in between. CDR3 length equals 14 residues. CDR3 residues: CASTPGVANTEAFF. CDR3 DNA: TGTGCCAGCACCCCGGGGGTCGCGAACACTGAAGCTTTCTTT.

This clonotype has at least ten counts. The V call is TRBV5-1, the J call TRBJ1-2; 7 bases are a match to TRBD1. CDR1 is SGHRS, CDR2 YFSETQ, per germline. This CDR3 has 14 amino acids. Trimming at V came to 6 bases and at J to 0 bases, leaving 5 bases not matched to a gene. CDR3: CASNRGDSNYGYTF. The CDR3 region has the DNA TGCGCCAGCAACAGGGGCGATTCTAACTATGGCTACACCTTC.